The table lists the clone carrying this TCR beta chain with many counts. The sample belongs to a study of T cells in Graves' hyperthyroidism and ophthalmopathy. Using RNA transcripts as the source, TCR beta CDR3 regions were amplified. The primer set for the first-round RT-PCR of the TCR CDR3 was HTBI. Via MiXCR, TCRdb re-called the multiplex PCR reads, giving one row per CDR3 protein. This sample yields 150,000 or so distinct CDR3 sequences, of which 22% are seen a single time; around two thirds belongs to the top ten. Sample collection date corresponds to first hyperthyroidism diagnosis, prior to any ophthalmopathy symptoms. Isolation of PBMCs was performed on 8.5 to 10 ml fresh peripheral blood. Germline V gene data show CDR1 as DFQATT and CDR2 as SNEGSKA (reference sequence). The CDR3 has 12 residues. Trimming stripped 8 bases from V and 4 bases from J, with 13 bases between.

The rearrangement joins TRBV20-1 to TRBJ2-3, with a tentative D call TRBD2 (5 bases). The sequenced sample was blood. The receptor was isolated from a woman aged 45-65 years with Graves' hyperthyroidism that later progressed to Graves' ophthalmopathy. The CDR3 DNA is TGCAGTCTAGCAATCGGGTCAGATACGCAGTATTTT. Residues: CSLAIGSDTQYF.